This TCR beta chain was sequenced during a study of T cell repertoires in cytomegalovirus infection. Turning to the study itself: Public TCR beta signature analysis indicated the presence of both CMV infection and matching HLA type.

This clonotype has ten or more counts. Its antigen is undetermined. TCRdb analysed the reads with MiXCR anew, one entry per CDR3 protein. This table has hundreds of thousands of distinct CDR3 sequences, around 32% appearing once. The source of this sequence is a human donor in good health (CMV status not recorded). Some clones in this sample may be carry-over from other donors' samples. The sample in question was cultured PBMCs, obtained from culture after CMV antigen stimulation.

In DNA, the CDR3 is TGTGCCAGCAGACGTGGACTAGCGGGGGTTCAAGCCAAAAACATTCAGTACTTC. It specifies CASRRGLAGVQAKNIQYF. This rearrangement joins TRBV7-2 to TRBJ2-4; 13 bases are shared with TRBD2. Germline values: CDR1 SGHTA, CDR2 FQGNSA. The CDR3 is 18 amino acids. Unmatched junction bases numbered 8, after V lost 6 bases and J lost 0 bases.